The 6 T cell receptor beta chains presented below share a single source sample, sequenced in a study of blood T cells in healthy people across ages (dated by TCRdb to between 2014 and 2016). Library generation was performed with 5' RACE. The instrument given in TCRdb is Illumina HiSeq 2500. The second PCR ran for roughly 7 to 12 cycles and used a J-beta primer mix along with a sample-barcoded 5' primer. TCRdb handled the public reads itself, with Q25 trimming in fastp and clone calling in MiXCR, and kept productive beta chains. For every CDR3 protein sequence, its rows merge into one entry that carries the most common genes and DNA. The sample contains just over 1 million distinct CDR3 sequences, less than 50% of them found a single time. Of the sample, 15% to 20% falls within the top ten clones. Sequencing used blood. These receptor sequences come from a woman aged 60 to 75 in good health.

This clonotype was picked up many times. This chain uses TRBV29-1 with TRBJ2-3, with 9 bases matching TRBD1. The V and J ends lost 7 bases and 4 bases, in that order; junction bases with no gene match: 9. The CDR3 has 14 amino acids. Looked up from germline, CDR1 is SQVTM and CDR2 is ANQGSEA. The CDR3 DNA is TGCAGCGCTCTGGGACAGGGATTATCAGATACGCAGTATTTT. It is translated as CSALGQGLSDTQYF.

The V gene is TRBV6-4, the J gene TRBJ2-1, with D perhaps matching TRBD2 (6 bases). CDR1 is MRHNA and CDR2 is SNTAGT in the germline V gene. This CDR3 contains 13 residues. V was pared by 4 bases and J by 7 bases, with 11 bases between. The CDR3 coding sequence is TGTGCCAGCAGTGTCGGACTACAGAATGAGCAGTTCTTC. This encodes CASSVGLQNEQFF.

The genes are TRBV20-1 and TRBJ2-5; TRBD2 might be the D (6 bases). Germline CDR1 and CDR2: DFQATT and SNEGSKA (reference sequence). The CDR3 is 14 residues long. V lost 1 base to trimming and J lost 5 bases, with 14 bases between them. This chain's CDR3 is CSARASAKAETQYF. The CDR3 nucleotides are TGCAGTGCTAGAGCTAGCGCGAAGGCGGAGACCCAGTACTTC.

This clonotype was observed a handful of times. This CDR3 is CASSLRGKQETQYF. The CDR3 coding sequence is TGTGCCAGCAGTTTAAGGGGAAAACAAGAGACCCAGTACTTC. The chain couples TRBV27 to TRBJ2-5; tentative D call: TRBD1 (5 bases). V lost 2 bases and J 2 bases, leaving 9 bases between the germline ends. This CDR3 has 14 amino acids. Germline loops: CDR1 MNHEY, CDR2 SMNVEV (reference sequence).

This rearrangement joins TRBV21-1 to TRBJ2-2; no DNA check was done on the table's D call, TRBD1. TRBV21-1 is tagged as a pseudogene. CDR3 length: 17 residues. The CDR3 bases are TGTGCCAGCAGCACCTTGTCCCCGGGACAGGGTAACGGGGAGCTGTTTTTT. Translated, it gives CASSTLSPGQGNGELFF.

This clonotype was counted ten times or more. V gene TRBV29-1 combines with J gene TRBJ2-6; D not resolved. The V gene lost 4 bases and the J gene lost 4 bases, with 5 bases spanning the gap. This CDR3 has 12 amino acids. Germline V gene data show CDR1 as SQVTM and CDR2 as ANQGSEA. The chain's CDR3 is CSVASGANVLTF. CDR3 nucleotide sequence: TGCAGCGTTGCATCAGGGGCCAACGTCCTGACTTTC.